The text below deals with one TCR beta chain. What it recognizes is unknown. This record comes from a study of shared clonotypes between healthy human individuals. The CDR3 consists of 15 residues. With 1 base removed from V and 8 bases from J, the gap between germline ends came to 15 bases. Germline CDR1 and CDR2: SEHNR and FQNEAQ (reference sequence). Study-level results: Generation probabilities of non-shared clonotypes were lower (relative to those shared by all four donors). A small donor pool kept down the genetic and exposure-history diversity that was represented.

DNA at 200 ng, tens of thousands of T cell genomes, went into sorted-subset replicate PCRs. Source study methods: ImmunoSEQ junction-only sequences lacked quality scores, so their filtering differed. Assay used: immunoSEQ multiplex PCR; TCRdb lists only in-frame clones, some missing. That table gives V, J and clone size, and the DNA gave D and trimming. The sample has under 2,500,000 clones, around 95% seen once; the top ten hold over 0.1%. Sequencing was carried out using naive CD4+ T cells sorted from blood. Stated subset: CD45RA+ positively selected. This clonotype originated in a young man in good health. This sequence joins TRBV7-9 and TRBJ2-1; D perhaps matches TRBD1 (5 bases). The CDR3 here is CASSLVGQGRDEQFF. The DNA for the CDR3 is TGTGCCAGCAGCTTAGTAGGGCAGGGAAGGGATGAGCAGTTCTTC. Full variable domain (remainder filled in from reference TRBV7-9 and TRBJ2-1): DTGVSQNPRHKITKRGQNVTFRCDPISEHNRLYWYRQTLGQGPEFLTYFQNEAQLEKSRLLSDRFSAERPKGSFSTLEIQRTEQGDSAMYLCASSLVGQGRDEQFFGPGTRLTVL.